The clone carrying this TCR beta chain was recorded at least ten times. The data stem from a study of glioma-infiltrating T cells. V gave up 5 bases and J gave up 2 bases, with 13 bases separating them. Germline values: CDR1 SQVTM, CDR2 ANQGSEA. CDR3 length equals 14 residues. Amplification of TCR alpha and beta CDR3 regions from RNA used iRepertoire nested multiplex PCR. Tissue mRNA or PBMC total RNA, roughly 95-400 ng, went into one-step reverse transcription and amplification. In TCRdb, the multiplex PCR reads were re-called with MiXCR into one record per CDR3 protein. Seen here are around 180,000 distinct CDR3 sequences, roughly two fifths observed once, and the top ten hold roughly 5.2%.

The specimen sequenced was glioma tissue, nonneoplastic brain tissue, or PBMCs (not recorded which). The chain couples TRBV29-1 to TRBJ1-3; tentatively, D is TRBD1 (6 bases). The clonotype originates from a human donor with low-grade glioma or glioblastoma, undergoing nonglioma brain surgery, or in good health (not recorded which). CDR3 sequence: CSVRPGEAGNTIYF. The DNA of the CDR3 is TGCAGCGTTCGACCAGGGGAGGCTGGAAACACCATATATTTT.